The T cell receptor beta chain under discussion was sequenced for a study of T cell responses to AZD1222 COVID-19 vaccine. Study findings and constraints: Possibly, clonal diversity was underestimated; donors were largely white British and included more females.

Using immunoSEQ multiplex PCR, the repertoire was profiled, and TCRdb retains in-frame clones only, with some absent. Of about 69,000 clones listed, around four fifths are singletons. This clone was seen once. What it recognizes is unknown. The CDR3 consists of 15 residues. Deletions cut 2 bases from V and 2 bases from J, with 11 bases between. Per germline, CDR1 MNHNS and CDR2 SASEGT. The rearrangement uses TRBV6-1 and TRBJ2-3, with unresolved D. The source was peripheral blood, collected 28 days after the second AZD1222 dose. This clonotype originated in an adult who received the AZD1222 COVID-19 vaccine. The CDR3 DNA is TGTGCCAGCAGTGAAATGTCAACCGCCACAGATACGCAGTATTTT. It specifies CASSEMSTATDTQYF.